These 7 T cell receptor beta chains originate from one sample sequenced in a study of immune characterization of retroperitoneal liposarcoma. In TCRdb, the PCR reads were re-called with MiXCR into one record per CDR3 protein. The top ten clones hold roughly 8.5% of a sample with about 10,000 distinct CDR3 sequences, approximately 27% of them seen once. Sample: tumor tissue. All receptors derive from a male donor with retroperitoneal liposarcoma.

The rearrangement links TRBV7-2 to TRBJ2-4; TRBD2 matches at 13 bases. CDR1 SGHTA and CDR2 FQGNSA come from the germline V gene. V shed 5 bases, J shed 13 bases, and the junction held 11 bases outside the gene matches. The CDR3 runs 15 residues. For the CDR3, the DNA is TGTGCCAGCAGCCCAGGGACTAGCGGGAAAAATGAGCAGTACTTC. It encodes CASSPGTSGKNEQYF.

This clonotype was seen a handful of times. The J gene is TRBJ2-1, the V gene TRBV6-6, with 7 bases that match TRBD2. The DNA matches TRBJ2-7 better at its end, which makes the J call doubtful. Germline-derived CDR1 and CDR2 are MNHNY and SVGAGI (reference sequence). CDR3 size: 15 residues. CDR3 nucleotide sequence: TGTGCCAGCAGTTACGTCGGGGGGACCTACAATGAGCAGTACTTC. As protein: CASSYVGGTYNEQYF.

By its share, this clonotype is large. The chain's CDR3 is CASSLGDSASSYNEQFF. The CDR3 DNA is TGTGCCAGCAGTTTAGGGGATAGCGCCAGCTCCTACAATGAGCAGTTCTTC. The chain is built from TRBV12-3 or TRBV12-4 and TRBJ2-1; TRBD2 is a possible D gene (5 bases). Deletions cut 1 base from V and 0 bases from J, with 13 bases between. This CDR3 contains 17 residues.

This clonotype has at least ten counts. V usage is TRBV6-1 and J usage is TRBJ2-1; weak D call: TRBD2 (5 bases). The CDR3 has 12 amino acids. V was pared by 10 bases and J by 10 bases, with 17 bases between. The V gene's germline CDR1 is MNHNS and CDR2 SASEGT. CDR3 bases: TGTGCCACATCCCCCGGAGGCTACGAGCAGTTCTTC. Translation gives CATSPGGYEQFF.

This clonotype was counted only a few times. This chain links TRBV28 with TRBJ1-5; perhaps TRBD1 as D (5 bases). The germline gives CDR1 MDHEN, CDR2 SYDVKM. Trimming stripped 0 bases from V and 5 bases from J, with 14 bases between. The CDR3 is made up of 16 amino acids. As DNA, the CDR3 is TGTGCCAGCAGTTTATGGGCCGGGACCCGGGATCAGCCCCAGCATTTT. Translated: CASSLWAGTRDQPQHF.

The rearrangement joins TRBV11-3 to TRBJ2-3; tentative D call: TRBD1 (5 bases). Per the germline V gene, CDR1 is SGHNT and CDR2 is YENEEA. There are 14 residues in the CDR3. Trimming took off 4 bases at V and 2 bases at J, with 10 bases between the two ends. The CDR3 region is CASSSAGNTDTQYF. CDR3 coding DNA: TGTGCCAGCAGCTCGGCAGGGAACACAGATACGCAGTATTTT.

In regard to this clonotype: The CDR3 does not close with the conserved phenylalanine or tryptophan, likely indicating a read error. Because the CDR3's place on the DNA is in doubt, the DNA is left out and the CDR3 is given as listed by TCRdb. The chain has TRBV6-1 and TRBJ2-1; the table's TRBD2 call for D was not verified on the DNA. CDR1 is MNHNS and CDR2 is SASEGT in the germline V gene. The CDR3 contains 9 residues when both ends are counted. This chain's CDR3 is CASSLGLAG.